This is a list of T cell receptor beta chains from one sample in a study of T-cell memory formation after mild COVID-19. From the 5' RACE reads, TCRdb called clonotypes with MiXCR, one entry per CDR3 protein. Among roughly 450,000 distinct CDR3 sequences listed, around a sixth were seen once. Sequences were obtained from PBMCs or a T cell subset sorted from them (not recorded which). The receptor set was obtained from an adult woman who had mild COVID-19 (a few samples of this study predate the infection). Cell type and time point are not known. Both conserved end residues are part of each CDR3. Each record gives: J gene, D gene, clone size, V gene, CDR3 protein, CDR3 DNA. A D gene is named only where the DNA matches it firmly. Clone size is shown for a subset of rows, as once, few, many or a class of expanded clone.

j_gene: TRBJ1-2; d_gene: TRBD1; abundance: -; v_gene: TRBV20-1; CDR3aa: CSATRGANGYTF; CDR3nt: TGCAGTGCCACCAGGGGGGCGAATGGCTACACCTTC
j_gene: TRBJ2-7; d_gene: TRBD2; abundance: few; v_gene: TRBV5-6; CDR3aa: CASSLLTGGLSEQYF; CDR3nt: TGTGCCAGCAGCTTGTTGACGGGGGGGTTGAGCGAGCAGTACTTC
j_gene: TRBJ1-1; d_gene: -; abundance: -; v_gene: TRBV20-1; CDR3aa: CSARDEVLNTEAFF; CDR3nt: TGCAGTGCTAGAGACGAGGTACTGAACACTGAAGCTTTCTTT
j_gene: TRBJ1-6; d_gene: TRBD1; abundance: -; v_gene: TRBV5-5; CDR3aa: CASRPGQEDSPLHF; CDR3nt: TGTGCCAGCAGACCGGGACAGGAGGATTCACCCCTCCACTTT
j_gene: TRBJ2-7; d_gene: -; abundance: -; v_gene: TRBV11-3; CDR3aa: CARSFRTKPYEQYF; CDR3nt: TGTGCCAGGAGCTTTAGGACTAAACCCTACGAGCAGTACTTC
j_gene: TRBJ2-5; d_gene: TRBD2; abundance: -; v_gene: TRBV28; CDR3aa: CASSSIQLADQETQYF; CDR3nt: TGTGCCAGCAGTTCCATACAACTAGCGGATCAAGAGACCCAGTACTTC
j_gene: TRBJ2-7; d_gene: TRBD2; abundance: few; v_gene: TRBV20-1; CDR3aa: CSARKFASGITYEQYF; CDR3nt: TGCAGTGCTAGGAAGTTCGCAAGCGGGATAACCTACGAGCAGTACTTC
j_gene: TRBJ2-7; d_gene: TRBD1; abundance: many; v_gene: TRBV10-3; CDR3aa: CATSGTGSYEQYF; CDR3nt: TGTGCCACCTCCGGGACAGGGTCCTACGAGCAGTACTTC
j_gene: TRBJ2-3; d_gene: -; abundance: -; v_gene: TRBV5-1; CDR3aa: CASSLGAGTEGTDTQYF; CDR3nt: TGCGCCAGCAGCTTGGGGGCAGGGACGGAGGGCACAGATACGCAGTATTTT
j_gene: TRBJ2-7; d_gene: -; abundance: -; v_gene: TRBV7-8; CDR3aa: CASSLVDGGYEQYF; CDR3nt: TGTGCCAGCAGCTTAGTCGACGGCGGCTACGAGCAGTACTTC